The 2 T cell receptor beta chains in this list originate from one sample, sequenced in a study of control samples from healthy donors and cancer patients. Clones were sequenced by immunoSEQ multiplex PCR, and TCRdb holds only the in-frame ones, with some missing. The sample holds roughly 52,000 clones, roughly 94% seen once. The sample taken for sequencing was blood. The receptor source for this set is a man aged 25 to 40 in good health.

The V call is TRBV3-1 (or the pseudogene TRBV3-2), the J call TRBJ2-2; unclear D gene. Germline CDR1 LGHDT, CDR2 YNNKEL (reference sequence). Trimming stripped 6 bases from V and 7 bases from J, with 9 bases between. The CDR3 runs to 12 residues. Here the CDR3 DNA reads TGTGCCAGCAGTCTGCGCGGCGGGGAGCTGTTTTTT. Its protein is CASSLRGGELFF.

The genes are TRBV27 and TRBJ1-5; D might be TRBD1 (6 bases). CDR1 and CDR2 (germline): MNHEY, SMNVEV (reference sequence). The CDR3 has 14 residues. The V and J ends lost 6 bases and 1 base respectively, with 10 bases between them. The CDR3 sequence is CASRMGGSNQPQHF. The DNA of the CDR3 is TGTGCCAGCAGGATGGGGGGCAGCAATCAGCCCCAGCATTTT.